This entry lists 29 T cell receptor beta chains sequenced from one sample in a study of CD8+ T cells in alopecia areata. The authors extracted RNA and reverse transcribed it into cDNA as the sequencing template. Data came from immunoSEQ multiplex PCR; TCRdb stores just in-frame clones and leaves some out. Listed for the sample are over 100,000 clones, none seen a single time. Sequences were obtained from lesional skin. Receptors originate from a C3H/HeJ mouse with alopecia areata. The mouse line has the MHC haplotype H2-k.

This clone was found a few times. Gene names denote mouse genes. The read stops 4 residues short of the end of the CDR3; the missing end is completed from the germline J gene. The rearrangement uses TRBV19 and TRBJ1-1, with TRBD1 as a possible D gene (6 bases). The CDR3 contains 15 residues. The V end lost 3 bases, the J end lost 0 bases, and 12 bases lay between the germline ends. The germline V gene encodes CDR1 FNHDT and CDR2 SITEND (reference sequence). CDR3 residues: CASSNTPGANTEVFF. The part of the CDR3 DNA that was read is TGTGCCAGCAGTAACACCCCAGGGGCAAACACA.

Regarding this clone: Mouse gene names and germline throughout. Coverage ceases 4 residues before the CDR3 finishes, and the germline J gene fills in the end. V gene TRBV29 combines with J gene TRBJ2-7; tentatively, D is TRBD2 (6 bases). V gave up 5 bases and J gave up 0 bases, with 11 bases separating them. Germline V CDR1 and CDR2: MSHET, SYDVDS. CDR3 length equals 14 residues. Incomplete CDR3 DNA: TGTGCTAGCAGTAGCCCGGGGGGCTCCTAT. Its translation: CASSSPGGSY. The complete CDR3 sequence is CASSSPGGSYEQYF.

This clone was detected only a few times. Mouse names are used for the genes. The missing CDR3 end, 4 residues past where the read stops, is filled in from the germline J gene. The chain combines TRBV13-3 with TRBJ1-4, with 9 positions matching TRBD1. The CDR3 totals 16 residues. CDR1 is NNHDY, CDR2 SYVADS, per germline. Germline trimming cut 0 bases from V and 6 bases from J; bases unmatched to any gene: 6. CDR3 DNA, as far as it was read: TGTGCCAGCAGTGATGTCCGGGACAGGGTGCACGAA. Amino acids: CASSDVRDRVHE. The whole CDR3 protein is CASSDVRDRVHERLFF. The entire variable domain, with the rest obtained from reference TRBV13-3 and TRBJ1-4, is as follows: EAAVTQSPRSKVAVTGGKVTLSCHQTNNHDYMYWYRQDTGHGLRLIHYSYVADSTEKGDIPDGYKASRPSQENFSLILELASLSQTAVYFCASSDVRDRVHERLFFGHGTKLSVL.

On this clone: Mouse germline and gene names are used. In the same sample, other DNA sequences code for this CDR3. CDR3 bases read: TGTGCCAGCAGTGATAACTGGGGAGGGTCAAGTCAAAAC. Translation: CASSDNWGGSSQN. The CDR3 in full is CASSDNWGGSSQNTLYF. The V call is TRBV13-3, the J call TRBJ2-4, with 7 positions matching TRBD2. The read is 4 residues too short to cover the CDR3 end, so that end is filled in from the germline J gene. The CDR3 is made up of 17 amino acids. Unmatched junction bases numbered 8, after V lost 1 base and J lost 0 bases. From germline, CDR1 is NNHDY and CDR2 SYVADS.

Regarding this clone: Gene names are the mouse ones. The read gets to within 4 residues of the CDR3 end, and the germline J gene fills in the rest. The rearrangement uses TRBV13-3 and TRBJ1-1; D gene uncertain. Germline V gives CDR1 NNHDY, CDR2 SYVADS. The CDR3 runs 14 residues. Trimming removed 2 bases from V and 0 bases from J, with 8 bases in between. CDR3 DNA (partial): TGTGCCAGCAGTGACCATCCTGCAAACACA. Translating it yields CASSDHPANT. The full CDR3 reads CASSDHPANTEVFF.

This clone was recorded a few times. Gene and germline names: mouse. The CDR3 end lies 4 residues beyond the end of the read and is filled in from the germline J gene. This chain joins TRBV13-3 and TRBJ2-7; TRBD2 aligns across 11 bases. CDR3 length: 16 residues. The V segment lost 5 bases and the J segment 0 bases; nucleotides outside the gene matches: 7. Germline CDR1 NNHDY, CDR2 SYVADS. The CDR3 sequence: CASRTGTGGSSYEQYF. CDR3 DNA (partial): TGTGCCAGCAGAACCGGGACTGGGGGTAGCTCCTAT.

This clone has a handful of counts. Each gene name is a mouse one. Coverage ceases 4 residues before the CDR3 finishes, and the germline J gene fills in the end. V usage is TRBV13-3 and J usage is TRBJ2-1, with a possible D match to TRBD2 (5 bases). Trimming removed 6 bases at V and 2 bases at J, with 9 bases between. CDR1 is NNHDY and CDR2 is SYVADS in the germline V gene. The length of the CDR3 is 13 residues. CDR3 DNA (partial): TGTGCCAGCAACGGTGGGGACTATGCT. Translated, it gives CASNGGDYA. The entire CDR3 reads CASNGGDYAEQFF.

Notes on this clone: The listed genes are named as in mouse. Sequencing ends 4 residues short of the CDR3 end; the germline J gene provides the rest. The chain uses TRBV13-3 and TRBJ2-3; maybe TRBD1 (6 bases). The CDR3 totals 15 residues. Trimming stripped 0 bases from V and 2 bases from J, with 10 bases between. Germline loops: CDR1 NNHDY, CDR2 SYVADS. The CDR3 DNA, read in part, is TGTGCCAGCAGTGATGCCTACAGGGATGCAGAA. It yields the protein CASSDAYRDAE. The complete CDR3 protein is CASSDAYRDAETLYF.

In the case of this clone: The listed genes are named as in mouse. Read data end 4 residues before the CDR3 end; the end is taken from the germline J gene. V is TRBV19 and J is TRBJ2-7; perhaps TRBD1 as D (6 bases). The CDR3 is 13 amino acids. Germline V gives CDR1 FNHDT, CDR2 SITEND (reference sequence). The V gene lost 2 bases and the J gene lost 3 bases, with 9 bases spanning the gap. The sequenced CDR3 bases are TGTGCCAGCAGTATCCCGGGACACTAT. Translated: CASSIPGHY. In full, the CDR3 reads CASSIPGHYEQYF.

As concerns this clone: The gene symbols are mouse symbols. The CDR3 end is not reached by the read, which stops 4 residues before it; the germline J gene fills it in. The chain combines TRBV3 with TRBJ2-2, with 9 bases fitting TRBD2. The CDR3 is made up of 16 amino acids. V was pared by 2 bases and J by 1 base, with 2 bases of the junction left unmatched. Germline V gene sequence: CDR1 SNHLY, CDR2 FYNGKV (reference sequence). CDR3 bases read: TGTGCCAGCAGCTTACCTGGGGGGGAAAACACCGGG. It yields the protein CASSLPGGENTG. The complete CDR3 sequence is CASSLPGGENTGQLYF.

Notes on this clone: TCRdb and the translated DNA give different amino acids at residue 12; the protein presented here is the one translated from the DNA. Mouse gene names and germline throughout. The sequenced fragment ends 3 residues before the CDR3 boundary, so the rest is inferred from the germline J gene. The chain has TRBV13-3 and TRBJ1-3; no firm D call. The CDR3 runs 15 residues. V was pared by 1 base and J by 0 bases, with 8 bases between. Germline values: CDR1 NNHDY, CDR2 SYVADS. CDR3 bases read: TGTGCCAGCAGTGATACAAGCCTTTCTGGAAATACG. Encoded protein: CASSDTSLSGNT. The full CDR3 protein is CASSDTSLSGNTLYF. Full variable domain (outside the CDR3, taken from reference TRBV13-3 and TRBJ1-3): EAAVTQSPRSKVAVTGGKVTLSCHQTNNHDYMYWYRQDTGHGLRLIHYSYVADSTEKGDIPDGYKASRPSQENFSLILELASLSQTAVYFCASSDTSLSGNTLYFGEGSRLIVV.

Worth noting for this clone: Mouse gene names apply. The CDR3 region is CASSDWGARTEQFF. CDR3 DNA, as far as it was read: TGTGCCAGCAGTGATTGGGGGGCGAGGACT. The gene calls are TRBV13-1 and TRBJ2-1; D may be TRBD2 (7 bases). Read sequence stops 4 residues before the CDR3 end, and the germline J gene provides the missing end. Germline CDR1 NSHNY, CDR2 SYGAGN. This CDR3 has 14 residues.

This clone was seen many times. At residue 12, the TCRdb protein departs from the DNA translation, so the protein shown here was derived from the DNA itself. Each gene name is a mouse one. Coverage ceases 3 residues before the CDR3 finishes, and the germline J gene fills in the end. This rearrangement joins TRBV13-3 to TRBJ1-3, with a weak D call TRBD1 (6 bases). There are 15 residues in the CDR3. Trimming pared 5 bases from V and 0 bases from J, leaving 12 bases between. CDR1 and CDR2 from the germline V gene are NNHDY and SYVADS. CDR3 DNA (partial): TGTGCCAGCAGGGAACAGGGTCATTCTGGAAATACG. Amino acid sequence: CASREQGHSGNT. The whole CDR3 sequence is CASREQGHSGNTLYF.

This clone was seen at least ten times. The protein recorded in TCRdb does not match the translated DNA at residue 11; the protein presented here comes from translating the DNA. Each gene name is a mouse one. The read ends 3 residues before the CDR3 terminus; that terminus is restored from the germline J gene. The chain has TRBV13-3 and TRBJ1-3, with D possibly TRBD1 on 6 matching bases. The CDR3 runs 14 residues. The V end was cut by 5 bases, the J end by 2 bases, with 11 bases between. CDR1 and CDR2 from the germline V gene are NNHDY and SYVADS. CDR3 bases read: TGTGCCAGCAGGAGGGCAGGGGCTGGAAATACG. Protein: CASRRAGAGNT. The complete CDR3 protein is CASRRAGAGNTLYF.

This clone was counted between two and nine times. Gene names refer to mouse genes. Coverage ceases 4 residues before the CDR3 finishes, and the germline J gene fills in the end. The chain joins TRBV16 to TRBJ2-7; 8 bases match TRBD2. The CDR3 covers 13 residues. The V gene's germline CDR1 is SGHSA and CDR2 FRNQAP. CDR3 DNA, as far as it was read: TGTGCAAGCAGCTTAGGACTGGGGTAT. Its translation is CASSLGLGY. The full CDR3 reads CASSLGLGYEQYF.

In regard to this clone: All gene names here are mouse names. The part of the CDR3 DNA that was read is TGTGCCAGCAGTCCCGGACAGGGGGGCTAT. Protein: CASSPGQGGY. The whole CDR3 sequence reads CASSPGQGGYEQYF. V gene TRBV13-1 combines with J gene TRBJ2-7; 10 nucleotides match TRBD1. The read finishes 4 residues shy of the CDR3 end, and the germline J gene is used to complete it. This CDR3 has 14 amino acids. The germline gives CDR1 NSHNY, CDR2 SYGAGN. Trimming took 4 bases from V and 3 from J; bases not matched to a gene: 4.

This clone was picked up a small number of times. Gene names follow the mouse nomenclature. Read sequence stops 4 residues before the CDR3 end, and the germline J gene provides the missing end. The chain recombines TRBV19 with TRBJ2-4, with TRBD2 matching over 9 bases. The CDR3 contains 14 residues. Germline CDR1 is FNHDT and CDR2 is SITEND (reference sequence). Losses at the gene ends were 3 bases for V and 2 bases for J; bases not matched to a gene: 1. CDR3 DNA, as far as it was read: TGTGCCAGCAGTAGGACTGGGGATCAAAAC. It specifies CASSRTGDQN. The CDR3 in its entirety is CASSRTGDQNTLYF.

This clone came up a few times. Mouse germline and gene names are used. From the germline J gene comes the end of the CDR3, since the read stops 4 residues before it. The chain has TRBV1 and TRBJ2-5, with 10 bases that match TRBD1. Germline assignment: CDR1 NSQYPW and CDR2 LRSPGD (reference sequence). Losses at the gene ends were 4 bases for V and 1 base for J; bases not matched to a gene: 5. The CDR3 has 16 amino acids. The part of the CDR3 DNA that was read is TGCACCTGCAGTGGAGGGGACAGGGGAGACCAAGAC. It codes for CTCSGGDRGDQD. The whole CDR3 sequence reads CTCSGGDRGDQDTQYF.

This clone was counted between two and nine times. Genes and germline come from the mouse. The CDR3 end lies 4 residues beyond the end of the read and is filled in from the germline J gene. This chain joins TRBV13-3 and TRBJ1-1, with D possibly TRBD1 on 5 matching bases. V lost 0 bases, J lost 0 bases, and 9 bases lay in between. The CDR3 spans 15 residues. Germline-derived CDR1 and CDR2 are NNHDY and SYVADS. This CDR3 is CASSDDWGANTEVFF. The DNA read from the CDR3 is TGTGCCAGCAGTGATGATTGGGGGGCAAACACA.

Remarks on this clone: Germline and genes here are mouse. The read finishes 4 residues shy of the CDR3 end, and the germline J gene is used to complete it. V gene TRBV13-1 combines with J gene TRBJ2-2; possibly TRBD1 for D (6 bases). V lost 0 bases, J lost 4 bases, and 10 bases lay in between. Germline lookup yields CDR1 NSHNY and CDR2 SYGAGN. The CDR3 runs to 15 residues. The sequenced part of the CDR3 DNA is TGTGCCAGCAGTGATGCTCAGGGGACCACCGGG. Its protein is CASSDAQGTTG. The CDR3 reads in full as CASSDAQGTTGQLYF.

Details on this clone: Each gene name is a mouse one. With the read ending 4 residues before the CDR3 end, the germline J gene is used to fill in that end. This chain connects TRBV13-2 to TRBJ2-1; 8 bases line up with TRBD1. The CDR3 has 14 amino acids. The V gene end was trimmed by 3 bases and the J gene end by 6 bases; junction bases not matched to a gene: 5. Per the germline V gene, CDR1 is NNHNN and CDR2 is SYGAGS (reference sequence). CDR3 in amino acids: CASGAMDRAAEQFF. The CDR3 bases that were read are TGTGCCAGCGGTGCCATGGACAGGGCTGCT.

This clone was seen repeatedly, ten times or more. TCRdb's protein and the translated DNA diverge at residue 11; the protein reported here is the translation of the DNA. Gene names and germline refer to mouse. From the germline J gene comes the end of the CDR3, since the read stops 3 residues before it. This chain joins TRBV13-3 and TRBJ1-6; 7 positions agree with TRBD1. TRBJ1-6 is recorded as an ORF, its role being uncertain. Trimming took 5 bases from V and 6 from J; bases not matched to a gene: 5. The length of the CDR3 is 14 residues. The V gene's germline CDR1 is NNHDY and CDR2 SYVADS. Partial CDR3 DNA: TGTGCCAGCAGCCCCGAGGGGGCTAATTCGCCC. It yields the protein CASSPEGANSP. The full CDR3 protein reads CASSPEGANSPLYF.

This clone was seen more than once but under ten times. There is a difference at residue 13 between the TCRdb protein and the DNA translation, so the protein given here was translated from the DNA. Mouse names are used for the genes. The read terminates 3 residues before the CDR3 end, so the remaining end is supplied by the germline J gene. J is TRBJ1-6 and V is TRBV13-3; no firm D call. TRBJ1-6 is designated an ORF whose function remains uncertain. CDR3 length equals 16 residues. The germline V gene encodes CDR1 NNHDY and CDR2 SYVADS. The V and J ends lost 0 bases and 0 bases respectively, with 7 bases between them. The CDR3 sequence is CASSDDILSYNSPLYF. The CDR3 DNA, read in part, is TGTGCCAGCAGTGATGACATTCTTTCCTATAATTCGCCC.

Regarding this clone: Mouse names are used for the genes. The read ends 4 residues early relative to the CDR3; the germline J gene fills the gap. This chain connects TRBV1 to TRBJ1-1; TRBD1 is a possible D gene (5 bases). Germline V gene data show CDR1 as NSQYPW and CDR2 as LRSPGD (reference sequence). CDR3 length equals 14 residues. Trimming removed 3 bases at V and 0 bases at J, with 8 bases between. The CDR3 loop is CTCSADIPNTEVFF. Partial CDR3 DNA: TGCACCTGCAGTGCGGACATACCAAACACA. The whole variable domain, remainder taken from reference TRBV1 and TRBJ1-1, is VTLLEQNPRWRLVPRGQAVNLRCILKNSQYPWMSWYQQDLQKQLQWLFTLRSPGDKEVKSLPGADYLATRVTDTELRLQVANMSQGRTLYCTCSADIPNTEVFFGKGTRLTVV.

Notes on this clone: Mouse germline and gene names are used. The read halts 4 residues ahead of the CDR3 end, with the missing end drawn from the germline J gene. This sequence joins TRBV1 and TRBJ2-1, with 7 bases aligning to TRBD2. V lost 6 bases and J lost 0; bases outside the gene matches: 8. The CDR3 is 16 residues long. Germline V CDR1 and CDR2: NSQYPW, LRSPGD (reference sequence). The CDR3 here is CTCRKTTGVNYAEQFF. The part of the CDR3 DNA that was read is TGCACCTGCAGGAAAACCACTGGGGTTAACTATGCT.

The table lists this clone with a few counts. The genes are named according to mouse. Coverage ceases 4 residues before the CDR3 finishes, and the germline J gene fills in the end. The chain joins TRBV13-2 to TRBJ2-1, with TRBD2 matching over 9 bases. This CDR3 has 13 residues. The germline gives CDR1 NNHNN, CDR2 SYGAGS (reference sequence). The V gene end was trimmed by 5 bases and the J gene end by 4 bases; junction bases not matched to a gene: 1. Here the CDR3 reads CASGLGGYAEQFF. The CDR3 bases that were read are TGTGCCAGCGGACTGGGGGGTTATGCT.

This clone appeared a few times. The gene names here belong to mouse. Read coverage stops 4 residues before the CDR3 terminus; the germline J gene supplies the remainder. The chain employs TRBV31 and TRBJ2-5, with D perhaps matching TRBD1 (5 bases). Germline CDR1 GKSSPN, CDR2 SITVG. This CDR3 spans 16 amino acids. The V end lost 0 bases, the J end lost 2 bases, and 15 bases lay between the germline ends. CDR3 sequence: CAWSLAPSGFQDTQYF. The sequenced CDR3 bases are TGTGCCTGGAGTCTAGCCCCGTCAGGGTTCCAAGAC. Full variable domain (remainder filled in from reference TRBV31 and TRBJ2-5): AQTIHQWPVAEIKAVGSPLSLGCTIKGKSSPNLYWYWQATGGTLQQLFYSITVGQVESVVQLNLSASRPKDDQFILSTEKLLLSHSGFYLCAWSLAPSGFQDTQYFGPGTRLLVL.

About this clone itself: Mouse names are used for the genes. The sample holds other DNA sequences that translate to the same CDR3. The chain's CDR3 is CASSTQGSYEQYF. Partial CDR3 DNA: TGTGCCAGCAGTACACAGGGTTCCTAT. V gene TRBV19 combines with J gene TRBJ2-7, with a tentative D call TRBD1 (6 bases). The read stops 4 residues short of the end of the CDR3; the missing end is completed from the germline J gene. Per the germline V gene, CDR1 is FNHDT and CDR2 is SITEND (reference sequence). The CDR3 totals 13 residues. The V gene lost 3 bases and the J gene lost 1 base, with 8 bases spanning the gap.

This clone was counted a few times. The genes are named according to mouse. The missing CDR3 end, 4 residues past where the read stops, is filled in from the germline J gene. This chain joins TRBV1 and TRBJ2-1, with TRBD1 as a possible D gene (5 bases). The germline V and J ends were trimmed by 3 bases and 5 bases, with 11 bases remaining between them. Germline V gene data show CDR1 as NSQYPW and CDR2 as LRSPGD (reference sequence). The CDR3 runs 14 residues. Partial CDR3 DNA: TGCACCTGCAGTGCGAGACAGATCCATGCT. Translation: CTCSARQIHA. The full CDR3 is CTCSARQIHAEQFF.